The 7 T cell receptor beta chains below all came from one sample that was sequenced in a study of T cells after yellow fever vaccination. TCRdb re-analysed the 5' RACE reads in MiXCR, keeping a single row per CDR3 protein. The sample includes 200,000 to 300,000 distinct CDR3 sequences, about 3.5% of them seen just once. Sequences were derived from PBMCs, sampled 15 days after the yellow fever booster vaccination. The receptors here all came from a man between 18 and 35 years old who received the YFV17D yellow fever vaccine.

This clonotype was counted ten times or more. The chain links TRBV15 to TRBJ1-3; D is ambiguous. Trimming removed 3 bases at V and 0 bases at J, with 9 bases between. The CDR3 length is 15 residues. Germline V gene data show CDR1 as LNHNV and CDR2 as YYDKDF (reference sequence). The CDR3 loop reads CATSSRASSGNTIYF. The CDR3 DNA is TGTGCCACCAGCAGCCGGGCCTCCTCTGGAAACACCATATATTTT.

This clonotype was seen many times. This chain connects TRBV7-2 to TRBJ1-6; D call uncertain. V gave up 1 base and J gave up 7 bases, with 14 bases separating them. Germline assignment: CDR1 SGHTA and CDR2 FQGNSA. The CDR3 has 16 residues. The CDR3 reads CASSLVGRTANSPLHF. The DNA of the CDR3 is TGTGCCAGCAGCTTAGTAGGTCGGACGGCAAATTCACCCCTCCACTTT.

This clonotype was seen repeatedly, ten times or more. The chain has TRBV5-1 and TRBJ2-4; 7 nucleotides line up with TRBD1. There are 15 residues in the CDR3. The J segment lost 6 bases and the V segment lost 0 bases, leaving 6 bases of the junction unmatched. Germline V gene lookup returns CDR1 SGHRS and CDR2 YFSETQ. The CDR3 sequence: CASSLGWDSRNIQYF. As DNA, the CDR3 is TGCGCCAGCAGCTTGGGCTGGGACAGTAGAAACATTCAGTACTTC.

This clonotype was found many times. The V gene is TRBV7-9, the J gene TRBJ2-5; 8 nucleotides agree with TRBD2. V was clipped by 2 bases and J by 4 bases; unmatched bases: 6. Germline lookup yields CDR1 SEHNR and CDR2 FQNEAQ (reference sequence). This CDR3 comprises 15 residues. The CDR3 sequence is CASSLRLARTETQYF. In nucleotides, the CDR3 is TGTGCCAGCAGCTTAAGACTAGCGAGGACAGAGACCCAGTACTTC.

With regard to this clonotype: A much bigger clone sits one base away, suggesting this may be a read error. The V gene is TRBV7-3, the J gene TRBJ2-1; TRBD2 aligns across 8 bases. CDR1 is SGHTA and CDR2 is FQGTGA in the germline V gene. This CDR3 region has 15 residues. Here the CDR3 reads CASGLAGTKYNEQFF. The DNA of the CDR3 is TGTGCCAGCGGCTTAGCGGGGACAAAGTACAATGAGCAGTTCTTC.

This clonotype showed up many times. CDR3 sequence: CASSPRGAYNSPLHF. DNA of the CDR3: TGCGCCAGCAGCCCCAGGGGCGCCTATAATTCACCCCTCCACTTT. V and J are TRBV5-1 and TRBJ1-6, with D possibly TRBD1 on 6 matching bases. The CDR3 contains 15 residues. Germline V lookup: CDR1 SGHRS, CDR2 YFSETQ. Between the trimmed V and J ends, which lost 4 bases and 2 bases, there was a span of 10 bases.

In its sample, this clonotype was seen many times. The chain uses TRBV5-1 and TRBJ1-3; 7 nucleotides line up with TRBD1. The CDR3 extends over 17 amino acids. The junction had 11 bases not matched to a gene; V was cut back by 4 bases and J by 1 base. CDR1 and CDR2 (germline): SGHRS, YFSETQ. CDR3 nucleotide sequence: TGCGCCAGCAGCACGACGACAGGGCTAGTTTCTGGAAACACCATATATTTT. It translates to CASSTTTGLVSGNTIYF.